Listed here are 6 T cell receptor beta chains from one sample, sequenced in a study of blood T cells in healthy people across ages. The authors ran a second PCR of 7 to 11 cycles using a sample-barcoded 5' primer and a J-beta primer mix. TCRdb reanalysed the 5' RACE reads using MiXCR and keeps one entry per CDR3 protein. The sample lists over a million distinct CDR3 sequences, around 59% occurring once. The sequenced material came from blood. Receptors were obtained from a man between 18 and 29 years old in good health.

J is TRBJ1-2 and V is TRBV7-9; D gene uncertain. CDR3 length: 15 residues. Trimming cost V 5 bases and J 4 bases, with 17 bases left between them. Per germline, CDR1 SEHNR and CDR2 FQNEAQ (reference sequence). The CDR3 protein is CASSPPQRASYGYTF. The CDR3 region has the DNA TGTGCCAGCAGCCCGCCCCAGAGGGCGTCCTATGGCTACACCTTC.

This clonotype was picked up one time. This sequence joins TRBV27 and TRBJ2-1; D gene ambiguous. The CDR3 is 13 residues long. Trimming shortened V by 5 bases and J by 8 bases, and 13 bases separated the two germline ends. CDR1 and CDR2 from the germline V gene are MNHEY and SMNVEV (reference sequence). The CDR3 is CASSPFGVDEQFF. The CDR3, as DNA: TGTGCCAGCAGTCCCTTCGGTGTAGATGAGCAGTTCTTC.

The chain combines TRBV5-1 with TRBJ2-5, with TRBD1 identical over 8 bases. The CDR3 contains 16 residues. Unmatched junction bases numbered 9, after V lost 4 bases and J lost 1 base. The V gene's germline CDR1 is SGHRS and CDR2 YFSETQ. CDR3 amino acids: CASSPRTGLTQETQYF. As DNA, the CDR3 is TGCGCCAGCAGCCCCAGGACAGGGCTTACCCAAGAGACCCAGTACTTC.

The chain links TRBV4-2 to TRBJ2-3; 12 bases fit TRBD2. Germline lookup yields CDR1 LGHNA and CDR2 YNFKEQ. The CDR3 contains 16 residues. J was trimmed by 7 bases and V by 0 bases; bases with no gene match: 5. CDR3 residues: CASSQEASGGAHTQYF. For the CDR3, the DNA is TGTGCCAGCAGCCAAGAAGCTAGCGGGGGGGCGCATACGCAGTATTTT.

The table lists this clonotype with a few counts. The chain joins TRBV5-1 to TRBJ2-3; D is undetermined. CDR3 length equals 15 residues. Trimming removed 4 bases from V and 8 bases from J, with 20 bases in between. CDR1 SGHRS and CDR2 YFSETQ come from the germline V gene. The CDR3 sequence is CASSPLGLEIGTQYF. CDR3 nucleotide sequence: TGCGCCAGCAGCCCCCTAGGTCTCGAGATCGGTACGCAGTATTTT. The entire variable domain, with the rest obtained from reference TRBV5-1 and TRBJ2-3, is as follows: KAGVTQTPRYLIKTRGQQVTLSCSPISGHRSVSWYQQTPGQGLQFLFEYFSETQRNKGNFPGRFSGRQFSNSRSEMNVSTLELGDSALYLCASSPLGLEIGTQYFGPGTRLTVL.

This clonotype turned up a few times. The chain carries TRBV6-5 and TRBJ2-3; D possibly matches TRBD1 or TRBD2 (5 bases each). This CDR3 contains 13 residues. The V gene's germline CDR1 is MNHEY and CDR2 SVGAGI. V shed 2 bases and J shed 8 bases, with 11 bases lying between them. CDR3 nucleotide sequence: TGTGCCAGCAGTTACGGGACCGCAGCTACGCAGTATTTT. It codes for CASSYGTAATQYF.